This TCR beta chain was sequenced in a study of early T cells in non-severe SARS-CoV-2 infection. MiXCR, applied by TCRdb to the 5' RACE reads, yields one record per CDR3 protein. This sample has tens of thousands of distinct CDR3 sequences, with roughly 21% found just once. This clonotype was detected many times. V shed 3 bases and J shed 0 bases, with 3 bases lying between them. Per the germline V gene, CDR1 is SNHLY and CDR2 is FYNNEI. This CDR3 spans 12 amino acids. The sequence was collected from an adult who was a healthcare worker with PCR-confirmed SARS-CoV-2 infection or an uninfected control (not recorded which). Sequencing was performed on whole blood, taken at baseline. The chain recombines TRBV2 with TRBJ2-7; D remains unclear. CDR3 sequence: CASSELSYEQYF. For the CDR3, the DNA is TGTGCCAGCAGTGAGCTCTCCTACGAGCAGTACTTC.